Following are 25 T cell receptor beta chains from one sample sequenced in a study of T cell changes during pregnancy in multiple sclerosis. Method: immunoSEQ multiplex PCR; TCRdb's copy keeps in-frame clones and lacks some. Of about 96,000 clones listed, around 92% are singletons. The source material was peripheral blood, sampled in the first trimester of pregnancy. The receptors stem from a female donor with multiple sclerosis, enrolled in a pregnancy study.

The chain uses TRBV27 and TRBJ2-1, with 16 bases matching TRBD2. This CDR3 comprises 16 residues. CDR1 MNHEY and CDR2 SMNVEV come from the germline V gene (reference sequence). J lost 8 bases, V lost 5 bases, and 6 bases had no gene match. The CDR3 sequence is CASSRPGLAGGDEQFF. For the CDR3, the DNA is TGTGCCAGCAGTAGACCGGGACTAGCGGGGGGGGATGAGCAGTTCTTC.

The J gene is TRBJ1-1, the V gene TRBV5-4; no reliable D call. This CDR3 comprises 12 residues. V shed 6 bases and J shed 1 base, with 7 bases lying between them. Per germline, CDR1 SGHNT and CDR2 YYREEE (reference sequence). DNA for the CDR3: TGTGCCAGCACAAGCGGGAACACTGAAGCTTTCTTT. Translated, it gives CASTSGNTEAFF.

The V call is TRBV6-6, the J call TRBJ1-5, with D tentatively TRBD1 (6 bases). The CDR3 totals 16 residues. Between the trimmed V and J ends, which lost 6 bases and 2 bases, there was a span of 17 bases. CDR1 and CDR2 from the germline V gene are MNHNY and SVGAGI (reference sequence). In DNA, the CDR3 is TGTGCCAGCAGCCATCAACAGGGTAGAGGCAATCAGCCCCAGCATTTT. It specifies CASSHQQGRGNQPQHF.

The V gene is TRBV6-5, the J gene TRBJ2-3; 8 positions match TRBD2. Germline CDR1 is MNHEY and CDR2 is SVGAGI. The CDR3 length is 15 residues. After removal of 4 bases from V and 1 base from J, the junction contained 4 bases not matched to a gene. The CDR3 region is CASSLLAGRTDTQYF. In DNA, the CDR3 is TGTGCCAGCAGTTTGCTAGCGGGCCGCACAGATACGCAGTATTTT.

CDR3 residues: CASGLVETSGLKRNEQFF. CDR3 DNA: TGTGCTAGTGGTTTGGTAGAGACTAGCGGGCTGAAGAGGAATGAGCAGTTCTTC. This rearrangement joins TRBV12-5 to TRBJ2-1, with 10 bases fitting TRBD2. There are 18 residues in the CDR3. Germline V lookup: CDR1 LGHNT, CDR2 FRNRAP. Losses at the gene ends were 0 bases for V and 7 bases for J; bases not matched to a gene: 12.

J is TRBJ2-1 and V is TRBV7-2; 7 bases are shared with TRBD2. V was clipped by 0 bases and J by 5 bases; unmatched bases: 7. The germline V gene encodes CDR1 SGHTA and CDR2 FQGNSA. This CDR3 contains 16 residues. This CDR3 reads CASSLAHWTRNNEQFF. As DNA, the CDR3 is TGTGCCAGCAGCTTAGCGCACTGGACTAGAAACAATGAGCAGTTCTTC.

V gene TRBV7-9 combines with J gene TRBJ1-5; 9 bases are a match to TRBD1. This CDR3 spans 15 amino acids. V dropped 5 bases and J dropped 7; count of bases not matched to a gene: 9. CDR1 is SEHNR, CDR2 FQNEAQ, per germline (reference sequence). CDR3 sequence (DNA): TGTGCCAGCAGCCCAGGGACAGGGTGGGGACAGCCCCAGCATTTT. This sequence encodes CASSPGTGWGQPQHF.

The rearrangement links TRBV6-5 to TRBJ2-3; 10 nucleotides agree with TRBD2. CDR3 length: 15 residues. V was pared by 5 bases and J by 3 bases, with 5 bases of the junction left unmatched. Germline V CDR1 and CDR2: MNHEY, SVGAGI. In DNA, the CDR3 is TGTGCCAGCAGTCTCGGACTAGCGGAGACAGATACGCAGTATTTT. Amino acid sequence: CASSLGLAETDTQYF.

CDR3 nucleotides: TGTGCCAGCAGTGAATTAGGGGGGGATCAGCCCCAGCATTTT. Translation: CASSELGGDQPQHF. The chain is built from TRBV2 and TRBJ1-5; the D gene is possibly TRBD1 (6 bases). The germline CDR1 and CDR2 sequences are SNHLY and FYNNEI. Deletions cut 2 bases from V and 5 bases from J, with 10 bases between. The CDR3 is made up of 14 amino acids.

The chain uses TRBV28 and TRBJ1-2, with a tentative D call TRBD1 (6 bases). V was clipped by 5 bases and J by 1 base, with 20 bases between them. The CDR3 is made up of 17 amino acids. Germline V gene lookup returns CDR1 MDHEN and CDR2 SYDVKM. The CDR3: CASSPISGTQINYGYTF. DNA of the CDR3: TGTGCCAGCAGTCCAATTTCCGGGACACAAATTAACTATGGCTACACCTTC.

The genes are TRBV4-3 and TRBJ1-2; D remains ambiguous. The CDR3 is 15 residues long. V lost 0 bases and J 5 bases, leaving 13 bases between the germline ends. CDR1 LGHNA and CDR2 YSLEER come from the germline V gene. CDR3 amino acids: CASSQDNKGGYGYTF. In DNA, the CDR3 is TGCGCCAGCAGCCAAGATAATAAGGGCGGGTATGGCTACACCTTC.

This sequence joins TRBV28 and TRBJ1-2, with TRBD1 matching over 10 bases. Germline V gene sequence: CDR1 MDHEN, CDR2 SYDVKM. The length of the CDR3 is 16 residues. V shed 6 bases and J 6 bases; nucleotides not matched to a gene: 13. CDR3 sequence (DNA): TGTGCCAGCAGCCCCGTCGGGACAGGGGTTAAGAATGGCTACACCTTC. Protein product: CASSPVGTGVKNGYTF.

This clone was observed a single time. The chain uses TRBV9 and TRBJ1-5, with D unresolved. The V gene lost 4 bases and the J gene lost 4 bases, with 12 bases spanning the gap. CDR1 is SGDLS, CDR2 YYNGEE, per germline. This CDR3 comprises 14 residues. The CDR3 nucleotides read TGTGCCAGCAGCCCTGGGAGCCTAAATCAGCCCCAGCATTTT. Translating gives CASSPGSLNQPQHF. The full variable domain, its missing parts supplied by reference TRBV9 and TRBJ1-5, is DSGVTQTPKHLITATGQRVTLRCSPRSGDLSVYWYQQSLDQGLQFLIQYYNGEERAKGNILERFSAQQFPDLHSELNLSSLELGDSALYFCASSPGSLNQPQHFGDGTRLSIL.

The V and J genes are TRBV9 and TRBJ2-1; possibly TRBD2 for D (6 bases). This CDR3 has 16 amino acids. The V gene's germline CDR1 is SGDLS and CDR2 YYNGEE. Trimming cost V 0 bases and J 0 bases, with 10 bases left between them. The CDR3 sequence: CASSVVGAGSYNEQFF. The CDR3 DNA is TGTGCCAGCAGCGTAGTTGGAGCGGGCTCCTACAATGAGCAGTTCTTC.

The gene calls are TRBV7-8 and TRBJ2-7; TRBD1 matches at 10 bases. Per germline, CDR1 SGHVS and CDR2 FQNEAQ. Unmatched junction bases numbered 10, after V lost 2 bases and J lost 6 bases. This CDR3 contains 16 residues. CDR3 amino acids: CASSLPDRGLRGEQYF. CDR3 in DNA: TGTGCCAGCAGCTTACCAGACAGGGGGCTTAGGGGCGAGCAGTACTTC.

Concerning this clone itself: Its ends do not fully match the called genes, so a read error is possible. This sequence joins TRBV7-7 and TRBJ2-1, with 7 bases fitting TRBD2. CDR1 SSHAT and CDR2 FNYEAQ come from the germline V gene (reference sequence). This CDR3 comprises 14 residues. The CDR3 DNA is TGTGCTAGCAGCTGGGGGGAGGGCTACAATGAGCAGTTCTTC. Its translation: CASSWGEGYNEQFF. The full variable domain, completed using reference TRBV7-7 and TRBJ2-1, is GAGVSQSPRYKVTKRGQDVTLRCDPISSHATLYWYQQALGQGPEFLTYFNYEAQPDKSGLPSDRFSAERPEGSISTLTIQRTEQRDSAMYRCASSWGEGYNEQFFGPGTRLTVL.

CDR3 bases: TGTGCCAGTGATTTGGGCGGGAGGTCCTCCTACAATGAGCAGTTCTTC. Translated, it gives CASDLGGRSSYNEQFF. This rearrangement joins TRBV19 to TRBJ2-1; 8 bases match TRBD2. This CDR3 spans 16 amino acids. Germline-derived CDR1 and CDR2 are LNHDA and SQIVND (reference sequence). V was clipped by 8 bases and J by 0 bases; unmatched bases: 9. Variable domain in full (rest from reference TRBV19 and TRBJ2-1): DGGITQSPKYLFRKEGQNVTLSCEQNLNHDAMYWYRQDPGQGLRLIYYSQIVNDFQKGDIAEGYSVSREKKESFPLTVTSAQKNPTAFYLCASDLGGRSSYNEQFFGPGTRLTVL.

This chain uses TRBV28 with TRBJ2-1; no reliable D call. CDR1 is MDHEN, CDR2 SYDVKM, per germline. CDR3 length: 15 residues. Trimming removed 5 bases at V and 4 bases at J, with 15 bases between. The CDR3 bases are TGTGCCAGCAGTCCGCTGGGCTGGGTTTACAATGAGCAGTTCTTC. Protein product: CASSPLGWVYNEQFF.

This rearrangement joins TRBV4-2 to TRBJ1-5; 7 nucleotides match TRBD1. Germline assignment: CDR1 LGHNA and CDR2 YNFKEQ. Trimming at V came to 0 bases and at J to 7 bases, leaving 3 bases not matched to a gene. CDR3 length: 14 residues. The CDR3 reads CASSQDQGGQPQHF. In DNA form, the CDR3 reads TGTGCCAGCAGCCAAGACCAGGGGGGCCAGCCCCAGCATTTT.

This clone was recorded only once. The CDR3 DNA sequence: TGTGCCAGCAGCCAGGGACTAGCGGGGCCCACCGGGGAGCTGTTTTTT. Its translation: CASSQGLAGPTGELFF. The V gene is TRBV13, the J gene TRBJ2-2, with 13 nucleotides matching TRBD2. This CDR3 comprises 16 residues. The ends lost 5 bases at V and 4 bases at J; junction bases unmatched: 4. Germline assignment: CDR1 PRHDT and CDR2 FYEKMQ (reference sequence).

The CDR3 coding sequence is TGTGCCAGTACCCGCGGTGGTAGCGACTACAATGAGCAGTTCTTC. This sequence encodes CASTRGGSDYNEQFF. The chain is built from TRBV19 and TRBJ2-1, with a possible D match to TRBD2 (5 bases). CDR1 and CDR2 (germline): LNHDA, SQIVND (reference sequence). Deletions cut 7 bases from V and 3 bases from J, with 16 bases between. The CDR3 has 15 residues. Combining the CDR3 with reference TRBV19 and TRBJ2-1 gives the whole variable domain DGGITQSPKYLFRKEGQNVTLSCEQNLNHDAMYWYRQDPGQGLRLIYYSQIVNDFQKGDIAEGYSVSREKKESFPLTVTSAQKNPTAFYLCASTRGGSDYNEQFFGPGTRLTVL.

This clone came up once. The chain combines TRBV5-1 with TRBJ2-3; D is unresolved. With 4 bases removed from V and 2 bases from J, the gap between germline ends came to 17 bases. This CDR3 has 16 residues. CDR1 and CDR2 from the germline V gene are SGHRS and YFSETQ. The CDR3 region is CASSGYSNYPTDTQYF. The CDR3 DNA sequence: TGCGCCAGCAGCGGTTATAGCAATTACCCCACAGATACGCAGTATTTT.

The chain recombines TRBV5-6 with TRBJ2-5; 8 bases map to TRBD1. Germline CDR1 reads SGHDT; CDR2 reads YYEEEE. CDR3 length: 15 amino acids. V lost 4 bases and J lost 5; bases outside the gene matches: 10. CDR3: CASSGATGGWETQYF. The CDR3 DNA reads as TGTGCCAGCAGCGGGGCCACAGGGGGTTGGGAGACCCAGTACTTC.

This clone was recorded only once. The genes are TRBV27 and TRBJ2-1, with a tentative D call TRBD1 (6 bases). Germline values: CDR1 MNHEY, CDR2 SMNVEV (reference sequence). Between the trimmed V and J ends, which lost 7 bases and 7 bases, there was a span of 11 bases. The CDR3 is 12 amino acids. CDR3 coding DNA: TGTGCCAGCACGCATAGGGGGAATGAGCAGTTCTTC. This encodes CASTHRGNEQFF.

The V call is TRBV6-5, the J call TRBJ2-7; TRBD2 agrees at 11 bases. Losses at the gene ends were 5 bases for V and 3 bases for J; bases not matched to a gene: 0. The germline CDR1 and CDR2 sequences are MNHEY and SVGAGI. This CDR3 comprises 13 residues. The CDR3 coding sequence is TGTGCCAGCAGTCTAGCGGGAGGCTACGAGCAGTACTTC. As protein: CASSLAGGYEQYF.